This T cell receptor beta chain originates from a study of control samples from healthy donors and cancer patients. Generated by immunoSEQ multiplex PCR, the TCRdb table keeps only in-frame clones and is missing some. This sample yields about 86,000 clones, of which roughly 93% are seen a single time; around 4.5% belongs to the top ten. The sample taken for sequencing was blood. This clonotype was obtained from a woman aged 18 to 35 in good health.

CDR3 DNA: TGTGCCAGTAGTAAACTAGCGGGGGAGTACAATGAGCAGTTCTTC. Translation gives CASSKLAGEYNEQFF. The chain joins TRBV19 to TRBJ2-1; 11 nucleotides line up with TRBD2. CDR3 length: 15 amino acids. Germline V gene sequence: CDR1 LNHDA, CDR2 SQIVND (reference sequence). V dropped 4 bases and J dropped 4; count of bases not matched to a gene: 3. The whole variable domain, filled in from reference TRBV19 and TRBJ2-1, reads DGGITQSPKYLFRKEGQNVTLSCEQNLNHDAMYWYRQDPGQGLRLIYYSQIVNDFQKGDIAEGYSVSREKKESFPLTVTSAQKNPTAFYLCASSKLAGEYNEQFFGPGTRLTVL.